This TCR beta chain was documented in a study of cytomegalovirus exposure and HLA in healthy donors. This table comes from immunoSEQ multiplex PCR, and its TCRdb copy is limited to in-frame clones, with some not included. In the table there are about 73,000 clones, around 90% of which are singletons. Germline V gene lookup returns CDR1 GTSNPN and CDR2 SVGIG (reference sequence). V was clipped by 2 bases and J by 9 bases; unmatched bases: 4. The CDR3 is 14 residues long. Sequenced: PBMCs. The sequence was obtained from a young woman in good health and CMV-seropositive. The genes are TRBV30 and TRBJ2-1; 13 bases fit TRBD2. For the CDR3, the DNA is TGTGCCTGGAGTATTGGACTAGCGGGAGTTGAGCAGTTCTTC. It codes for CAWSIGLAGVEQFF.